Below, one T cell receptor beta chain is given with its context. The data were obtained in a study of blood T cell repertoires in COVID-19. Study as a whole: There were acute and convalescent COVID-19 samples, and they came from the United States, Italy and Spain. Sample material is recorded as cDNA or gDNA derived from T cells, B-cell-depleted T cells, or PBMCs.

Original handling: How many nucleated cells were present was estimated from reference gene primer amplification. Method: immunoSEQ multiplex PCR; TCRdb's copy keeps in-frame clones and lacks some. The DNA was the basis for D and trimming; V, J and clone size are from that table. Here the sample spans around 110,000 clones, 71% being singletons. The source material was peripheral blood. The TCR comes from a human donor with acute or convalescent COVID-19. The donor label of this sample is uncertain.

The CDR3 loop is CASSPTRVSNQPQHF. CDR3 nucleotide sequence: TGTGCCAGCAGTCCCACCCGGGTTAGCAATCAGCCCCAGCATTTT. The V call is TRBV27, the J call TRBJ1-5; D call uncertain. V gave up 5 bases and J gave up 0 bases, with 11 bases separating them. Germline assignment: CDR1 MNHEY and CDR2 SMNVEV (reference sequence). There are 15 residues in the CDR3.